Each of the 8 T cell receptor beta chains below was sequenced from the same sample in a study of response to subunit inactivated influenza vaccine (dated by TCRdb to between 2017 and 2018). Library preparation used RT-PCR. The sequencer listed for this sample is Illumina HiSeq 2500. TCRdb trimmed public reads at Q25 via fastp, called clones via MiXCR and kept in-frame beta chains. One record per CDR3 amino acid sequence lists the most common genes and DNA. The sample records hundreds of thousands of distinct CDR3 sequences, approximately 12% of which are singletons. 7.8% of the sample goes to the ten largest clones. The sequenced sample was non-naive T cells sorted from PBMCs, obtained 14 days before vaccination. Reading the label with the study, this specimen's cell subset or site is: memory T cell fraction. The receptors come from a man over 45 who received an inactivated influenza vaccine. Donor details come from another sample of the same person, matched by shared clones.

This clonotype came up many times. This chain links TRBV12-3 or TRBV12-4 with TRBJ2-7; 8 bases line up with TRBD2. V lost 4 bases and J lost 2; bases outside the gene matches: 7. This CDR3 comprises 15 residues. For the CDR3, the DNA is TGTGCCAGCAGTTCGGGAGGGAACAACCCCTACGAGCAGTACTTC. Protein: CASSSGGNNPYEQYF.

The chain is built from TRBV12-3 or TRBV12-4 and TRBJ2-3; D remains unclear. The CDR3 runs to 12 residues. V was shortened by 2 bases and J by 7 bases, with 7 bases between the two germline ends. The CDR3 spells CASSLSANTQYF. CDR3 nucleotide sequence: TGTGCCAGCAGTTTAAGTGCCAATACGCAGTATTTT.

The chain uses TRBV11-3 and TRBJ1-5; tentative D call: TRBD1 (6 bases). Trimming removed 10 bases from V and 7 bases from J, with 23 bases in between. The CDR3 has 15 amino acids. Germline loops: CDR1 SGHNT, CDR2 YENEEA. DNA for the CDR3: TGTGCCACTAAAACCACAGGGTCCAGAGAGCAGCCCCAGCATTTT. Translating gives CATKTTGSREQPQHF.

By proportion, this clonotype is large. V and J are TRBV20-1 and TRBJ2-7; weak D call: TRBD2 (7 bases). The germline V gene has CDR1 DFQATT and CDR2 SNEGSKA (reference sequence). CDR3 length: 14 residues. V gave up 0 bases and J gave up 2 bases, with 11 bases separating them. DNA of the CDR3: TGCAGTGCTAGAGATGGAGGGGGGGCCTACGAGCAGTACTTC. Its protein product is CSARDGGGAYEQYF.

The chain combines TRBV7-2 with TRBJ2-2; 12 positions match TRBD2. The CDR3 spans 16 residues. Germline V CDR1 and CDR2: SGHTA, FQGNSA. J was trimmed by 2 bases and V by 5 bases; bases with no gene match: 3. CDR3 nucleotide sequence: TGTGCCAGCAGCCGAGGACTAGCGGGAAACACCGGGGAGCTGTTTTTT. Protein sequence: CASSRGLAGNTGELFF. Full variable domain (rest looked up from reference TRBV7-2 and TRBJ2-2): GAGVSQSPSNKVTEKGKDVELRCDPISGHTALYWYRQSLGQGLEFLIYFQGNSAPDKSGLPSDRFSAERTGGSVSTLTIQRTQQEDSAVYLCASSRGLAGNTGELFFGEGSRLTVL.

This rearrangement joins TRBV6-2 or TRBV6-3 to TRBJ2-3, with D unresolved. CDR3 length equals 18 residues. The germline gives CDR1 MNHEY, CDR2 SVGEGT. V was clipped by 2 bases and J by 1 base, with 19 bases between them. The CDR3 loop reads CASSYPFGSIIRTDTQYF. In DNA, the CDR3 is TGTGCCAGCAGTTACCCCTTTGGTAGCATAATTCGCACAGATACGCAGTATTTT.

Ten or more counts support this clonotype. This chain links TRBV6-5 with TRBJ1-4, with D perhaps matching TRBD1 (6 bases). The CDR3 runs to 15 residues. Germline assignment: CDR1 MNHEY and CDR2 SVGAGI. V was cut by 6 bases and J by 10 bases, with 21 bases left in between. The DNA of the CDR3 is TGTGCCAGCAGCTTCTCCGGCACCAGGGGAGGAAAACTGTTTTTT. Amino acid sequence: CASSFSGTRGGKLFF.

There are many counts of this clonotype. The chain joins TRBV12-3 or TRBV12-4 to TRBJ2-4, with D unclear. The CDR3 loop spans 15 amino acids. V gave up 3 bases and J gave up 0 bases, with 9 bases separating them. The CDR3 coding sequence is TGTGCCAGCAGTTTGGACGGTTTAGCCAAAAACATTCAGTACTTC. Amino acids: CASSLDGLAKNIQYF.